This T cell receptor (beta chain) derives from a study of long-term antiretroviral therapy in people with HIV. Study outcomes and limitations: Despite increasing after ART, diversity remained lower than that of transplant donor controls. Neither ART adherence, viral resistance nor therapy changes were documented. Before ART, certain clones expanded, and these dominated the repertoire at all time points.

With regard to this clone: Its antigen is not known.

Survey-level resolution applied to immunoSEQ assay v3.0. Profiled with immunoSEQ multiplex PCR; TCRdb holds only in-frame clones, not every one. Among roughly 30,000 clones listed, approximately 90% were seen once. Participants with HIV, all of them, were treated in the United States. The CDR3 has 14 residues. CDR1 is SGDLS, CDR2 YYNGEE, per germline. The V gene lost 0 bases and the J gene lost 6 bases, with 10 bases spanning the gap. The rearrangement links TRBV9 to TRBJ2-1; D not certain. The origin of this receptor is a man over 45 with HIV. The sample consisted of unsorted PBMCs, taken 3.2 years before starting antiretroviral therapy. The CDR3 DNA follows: TGTGCCAGCAGCGTAGTCGGAAGTTCCAATGAGCAGTTCTTC. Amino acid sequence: CASSVVGSSNEQFF.